The 20 T cell receptor beta chains below come from one sample, sequenced in a study of T cell responses to AZD1222 COVID-19 vaccine. Profiled with immunoSEQ multiplex PCR; TCRdb holds only in-frame clones, not every one. In the table there are over 150,000 clones, 75% to 95% of which are singletons. The sample consisted of peripheral blood, taken on day 0 of AZD1222 vaccination. All receptors come from an adult in good health.

This sequence joins TRBV25-1 and TRBJ1-1; possibly TRBD1 for D (6 bases). Looked up from germline, CDR1 is MGHDK and CDR2 is SYGVNS. The CDR3 runs 15 residues. V was pared by 3 bases and J by 1 base, with 12 bases between. CDR3 nucleotides: TGTGCCAGCAGTGACCCTGGAGGGGGGAACACTGAAGCTTTCTTT. It translates to CASSDPGGGNTEAFF.

The CDR3 DNA is TGTGCCAGTAGTATAGACCGGGCTGTGGCTTTCTTT. Translated: CASSIDRAVAFF. The V gene is TRBV19, the J gene TRBJ1-1; D remains ambiguous. The CDR3 covers 12 residues. V lost 0 bases and J 11 bases, leaving 10 bases between the germline ends. Germline V lookup: CDR1 LNHDA, CDR2 SQIVND (reference sequence). The variable domain in full, completed from reference TRBV19 and TRBJ1-1, reads DGGITQSPKYLFRKEGQNVTLSCEQNLNHDAMYWYRQDPGQGLRLIYYSQIVNDFQKGDIAEGYSVSREKKESFPLTVTSAQKNPTAFYLCASSIDRAVAFFGQGTRLTVV.

J is TRBJ1-1 and V is TRBV5-1; D perhaps matches TRBD1 (5 bases). The CDR3 length is 15 residues. Trimming cost V 3 bases and J 1 base, with 13 bases left between them. Germline CDR1 is SGHRS and CDR2 is YFSETQ. The CDR3 region has the DNA TGCGCCAGCAGCTCAGAAGGGACGGCGAACACTGAAGCTTTCTTT. It yields the protein CASSSEGTANTEAFF.

The V gene is TRBV7-8, the J gene TRBJ1-5; the match to TRBD1 covers 9 bases. The CDR3 contains 16 residues. Losses at the gene ends were 2 bases for V and 4 bases for J; bases not matched to a gene: 6. The germline V gene encodes CDR1 SGHVS and CDR2 FQNEAQ. CDR3 sequence: CASSLTRQGVNQPQHF. CDR3 in DNA: TGTGCCAGCAGCTTAACCCGACAGGGGGTAAATCAGCCCCAGCATTTT.

This chain links TRBV20-1 with TRBJ2-3, with D perhaps TRBD1 or TRBD2 (7 bases each). Trimming removed 6 bases from V and 1 base from J, with 14 bases in between. Germline V gene data show CDR1 as DFQATT and CDR2 as SNEGSKA (reference sequence). CDR3 size: 14 residues. The CDR3 DNA reads as TGCAGTGCAAGTCAGGGGGGGCGCACAGATACGCAGTATTTT. Amino acids: CSASQGGRTDTQYF.

This chain connects TRBV27 to TRBJ2-1, with a tentative D call TRBD1 (6 bases). Germline V gene data show CDR1 as MNHEY and CDR2 as SMNVEV (reference sequence). The CDR3 loop spans 14 amino acids. The V gene lost 4 bases and the J gene lost 1 base, with 8 bases spanning the gap. The CDR3 region is CASSSGVSYNEQFF. The CDR3 DNA sequence: TGTGCCAGCAGTTCAGGGGTGTCCTACAATGAGCAGTTCTTC.

This rearrangement joins TRBV13 to TRBJ2-3, with 12 bases matching TRBD2. The CDR3 covers 19 residues. J gave up 2 bases and V 3 bases, and 12 bases lay outside the gene matches. CDR1 PRHDT and CDR2 FYEKMQ come from the germline V gene (reference sequence). The DNA of the CDR3 is TGTGCCAGCAGCTTCGGACTAGCGGGGACCATATACGCCACAGATACGCAGTATTTT. Encoded protein: CASSFGLAGTIYATDTQYF.

The V and J genes are TRBV23-1 and TRBJ2-7, with a possible D match to TRBD1 (6 bases). TRBV23-1 is labeled an ORF, and its function is uncertain. CDR3 length: 15 residues. V lost 0 bases and J 0 bases, leaving 9 bases between the germline ends. CDR3 loop: CASSQSNRVSYEQYF. The DNA for the CDR3 is TGCGCCAGCAGTCAATCGAACAGGGTCTCCTACGAGCAGTACTTC.

The chain has TRBV4-3 and TRBJ2-7; no firm D call. This CDR3 comprises 15 residues. In germline, CDR1 is LGHNA, CDR2 YSLEER. Trimming removed 0 bases from V and 1 base from J, with 10 bases in between. CDR3 nucleotide sequence: TGCGCCAGCAGCCAAGAAGAGGCGCTATCCTACGAGCAGTACTTC. Translating gives CASSQEEALSYEQYF.

The chain carries TRBV10-3 and TRBJ1-2; no reliable D call. CDR1 and CDR2 (germline): ENHRY, SYGVKD. This CDR3 has 13 amino acids. V was cut by 9 bases and J by 0 bases, with 11 bases left in between. The CDR3 sequence: CAITDMANYGYTF. CDR3 bases: TGTGCCATAACCGACATGGCTAACTATGGCTACACCTTC.

The chain joins TRBV6-5 to TRBJ2-2; D not certain. The CDR3 has 14 residues. With 10 bases removed from V and 1 base from J, the gap between germline ends came to 13 bases. Germline V lookup: CDR1 MNHEY, CDR2 SVGAGI. The DNA for the CDR3 is TGTGCCAACTACAGTAAAGAGAACACCGGGGAGCTGTTTTTT. The encoded protein is CANYSKENTGELFF.

J is TRBJ1-2 and V is TRBV5-4; D perhaps matches TRBD1 (6 bases). This CDR3 region has 16 residues. V was pared by 0 bases and J by 6 bases, with 18 bases between. Germline CDR1 is SGHNT and CDR2 is YYREEE (reference sequence). This CDR3 is CASSLDLTGPVDGYTF. CDR3 in DNA: TGTGCCAGCAGCTTGGATTTGACAGGACCCGTGGATGGCTACACCTTC.

This chain uses TRBV19 with TRBJ1-3, with D tentatively TRBD1 (5 bases). V was clipped by 5 bases and J by 4 bases, with 15 bases between them. The CDR3 covers 15 residues. Germline V gene data show CDR1 as LNHDA and CDR2 as SQIVND (reference sequence). The CDR3 region is CASSVGAFGGNTIYF. In DNA, the CDR3 is TGTGCCAGTAGTGTCGGGGCTTTTGGAGGAAACACCATATATTTT.

This clone was seen a single time. The genes are TRBV6-5 and TRBJ2-7; maybe TRBD2 (6 bases). V lost 8 bases, J lost 0 bases, and 17 bases lay in between. Germline CDR1 is MNHEY and CDR2 is SVGAGI. The CDR3 has 15 residues. The DNA for the CDR3 is TGTGCCAGCGCCCGGGGATCCGGGAGCTCCTACGAGCAGTACTTC. It translates to CASARGSGSSYEQYF.

The genes are TRBV18 and TRBJ1-2; 9 bases map to TRBD1. J lost 6 bases, V lost 3 bases, and 11 bases had no gene match. Germline lookup yields CDR1 KGHSH and CDR2 LQKENI. This CDR3 has 16 residues. CDR3 coding DNA: TGTGCCAGCTCACCCCCCGGGACAGGGATTGTGGATGGCTACACCTTC. This sequence encodes CASSPPGTGIVDGYTF.

The chain links TRBV25-1 to TRBJ2-2; 8 bases map to TRBD2. The CDR3 has 17 residues. The V gene's germline CDR1 is MGHDK and CDR2 SYGVNS. J was trimmed by 1 base and V by 1 base; bases with no gene match: 5. CDR3 bases: TGTGCCAGCAGTGAATTCGTCGGGGGGGTGAACACCGGGGAGCTGTTTTTT. It codes for CASSEFVGGVNTGELFF.

This clone was counted a few times. The chain uses TRBV5-6 and TRBJ2-1; 8 bases align to TRBD2. Germline V gene lookup returns CDR1 SGHDT and CDR2 YYEEEE. The length of the CDR3 is 12 residues. The ends lost 5 bases at V and 16 bases at J; junction bases unmatched: 11. As DNA, the CDR3 is TGTGCCAGCAGTTCGGGGGGGCCCTTTTTTTTCTTC. This gives the protein CASSSGGPFFFF.

The genes are TRBV24-1 and TRBJ2-7; 8 nucleotides line up with TRBD1. Trimming cost V 4 bases and J 0 bases; bases outside gene matches: 7. The CDR3 spans 16 residues. Germline V gene data show CDR1 as KGHDR and CDR2 as SFDVKD. This CDR3 is CATSETGTGTSYEQYF. The CDR3 DNA sequence: TGTGCCACCAGTGAGACCGGGACAGGAACCTCCTACGAGCAGTACTTC.

This clone has just a few counts. The genes are TRBV5-4 and TRBJ1-6; 12 nucleotides agree with TRBD1. The germline V gene encodes CDR1 SGHNT and CDR2 YYREEE (reference sequence). The trim removed 4 bases at V and 7 bases at J, leaving 9 bases unmatched. This CDR3 is 17 amino acids long. CDR3 in amino acids: CASSAGQGAQLNSPLHF. The CDR3 DNA is TGTGCCAGCAGCGCGGGACAGGGGGCACAGTTAAATTCACCCCTCCACTTT.

This clone was seen once. The J gene is TRBJ2-1, the V gene TRBV10-3, with 9 positions matching TRBD2. Germline V gives CDR1 ENHRY, CDR2 SYGVKD. Trimming at V came to 6 bases and at J to 8 bases, leaving 8 bases not matched to a gene. This CDR3 comprises 14 residues. CDR3 sequence: CAISVSGGADEQFF. The CDR3 DNA reads as TGTGCCATCAGCGTTAGCGGGGGTGCGGATGAGCAGTTCTTC.